The 20 T cell receptor beta chains presented below share a single source sample, sequenced in a study of Graves' ophthalmopathy and Graves' hyperthyroidism. TCR beta CDR3 amplification used RNA transcripts. HTBI primers served in a first-round RT-PCR, which a second-round multiplex PCR followed. TCRdb re-called the multiplex PCR reads with MiXCR, one entry per CDR3 protein. The sample includes roughly 1.1 million distinct CDR3 sequences, less than 45% of them seen just once. The sequenced sample was peripheral blood or thyroid tissue (not recorded which). These receptors were collected from an adult man with Graves' hyperthyroidism.

This clonotype showed up many times. The chain links TRBV20-1 to TRBJ2-7; D uncertain. Germline values: CDR1 DFQATT, CDR2 SNEGSKA (reference sequence). CDR3 length: 11 amino acids. Trimming took 3 bases from V and 4 from J, leaving 7 bases between them. The CDR3 reads CSARAEYEQYF. The CDR3 DNA sequence: TGCAGTGCTAGGGCTGAATACGAGCAGTACTTC.

Remarks on this clonotype: This may come from a read error, since a much larger clone is one base off. The V gene is TRBV5-1, the J gene TRBJ1-2; maybe TRBD1 (6 bases). The germline V gene has CDR1 SGHRS and CDR2 YFSETQ. CDR3 length equals 16 residues. This chain's CDR3 is CASSSIAGVENYGCTF. For the CDR3, the DNA is TGCGCCAGCAGCTCAATTGCAGGGGTGGAGAACTATGGCTGCACCTTC.

This clonotype has a handful of counts. The rearrangement joins TRBV6-9 to TRBJ1-1; D remains unclear. Germline CDR1 is MNHGY and CDR2 is SVAAGI. V was trimmed by 7 bases and J by 3 bases, leaving 12 bases between them. The CDR3 is 13 residues long. CDR3 amino acids: CASNRVLDTEAFF. CDR3 in DNA: TGTGCCAGCAACCGAGTGCTGGACACTGAAGCTTTCTTT.

This clonotype was detected many times. The V and J genes are TRBV15 and TRBJ1-5; D is perhaps TRBD1 (5 bases). The CDR3 is 15 amino acids. V was trimmed by 3 bases and J by 7 bases, leaving 16 bases between them. The germline CDR1 and CDR2 sequences are LNHNV and YYDKDF (reference sequence). The CDR3 nucleotides read TGTGCCACCAGCAGGCAACCGGGTGAGGGGCAGCCCCAGCATTTT. Protein: CATSRQPGEGQPQHF. Filled out from reference TRBV15 and TRBJ1-5, the complete variable domain reads DAMVIQNPRYQVTQFGKPVTLSCSQTLNHNVMYWYQQKSSQAPKLLFHYYDKDFNNEADTPDNFQSRRPNTSFCFLDIRSPGLGDTAMYLCATSRQPGEGQPQHFGDGTRLSIL.

This clonotype was detected ten times or more. This sequence joins TRBV2 and TRBJ1-3; D is unresolved. The CDR3 sequence is 15 residues long. Per the germline V gene, CDR1 is SNHLY and CDR2 is FYNNEI. The V and J ends lost 6 bases and 0 bases respectively, with 12 bases between them. CDR3 region: CASRVSLFSGNTIYF. The CDR3 coding sequence is TGTGCCAGCAGAGTCTCGTTATTCTCTGGAAACACCATATATTTT.

A remark on this clonotype: As the CDR3 is not closed by the conserved phenylalanine or tryptophan, this likely results from a read error. It is unclear where the CDR3 begins or ends on the DNA, so no DNA is shown, and the CDR3 is as TCRdb lists it. CDR3 sequence reads: CAIRTGSV. This chain uses TRBV10-3 with TRBJ1-4; the table gives TRBD1 as D, unverified against the DNA. In germline, CDR1 is ENHRY, CDR2 SYGVKD. The CDR3 adds up to 8 amino acids, both ends counted.

The J gene is TRBJ1-4, the V gene TRBV5-5; D is unclear. This CDR3 is built from 15 residues. Trimming cost V 0 bases and J 8 bases, with 14 bases left between them. The germline V gene has CDR1 SGHKS and CDR2 YYEKEE (reference sequence). The CDR3 loop is CASSLETGSPEKLFF. CDR3 DNA sequence: TGTGCCAGCAGCTTGGAAACGGGAAGCCCCGAAAAACTGTTTTTT.

The V gene is TRBV10-3, the J gene TRBJ1-4; D call uncertain. The V and J ends lost 2 bases and 2 bases respectively, with 9 bases between them. Looked up from germline, CDR1 is ENHRY and CDR2 is SYGVKD. The CDR3 length is 15 residues. The CDR3 reads CAISEHLGTNEKLFF. CDR3 nucleotides: TGTGCCATCAGTGAGCACCTAGGGACTAATGAAAAACTGTTTTTT.

Only a few counts were recorded for this clonotype. The chain joins TRBV20-1 to TRBJ2-7; 8 bases are a match to TRBD1. The V gene end was trimmed by 5 bases and the J gene end by 5 bases; junction bases not matched to a gene: 8. The CDR3 has 13 residues. CDR1 DFQATT and CDR2 SNEGSKA come from the germline V gene (reference sequence). The CDR3 DNA reads TGCAGTGCTGGAAACAGGGGGAGGAACGAGCAGTACTTC. Its protein product is CSAGNRGRNEQYF.

On this clonotype: A much larger clone lies one base from this, so it may be a read error. CDR3 sequence reads: CASSYGLAGGGETQYF. The DNA for the CDR3 is TGTGCCAGCAGCTACGGACTAGCGGGAGGTGGGGAGACCCAGTACTTC. This chain links TRBV7-6 with TRBJ2-5; 14 bases agree with TRBD2. This CDR3 comprises 16 residues. V trimming: 4 bases; J trimming: 5 bases; junction bases outside the gene matches: 6. Per germline, CDR1 SGHVS and CDR2 FNYEAQ.

V gene TRBV20-1 combines with J gene TRBJ2-7; no clear D. The germline V gene encodes CDR1 DFQATT and CDR2 SNEGSKA (reference sequence). V lost 0 bases to trimming and J lost 2 bases, with 20 bases between them. The CDR3 covers 17 residues. CDR3 residues: CSARDTAGSMNPYEQYF. The CDR3 nucleotides read TGCAGTGCTAGAGATACAGCAGGTTCAATGAACCCCTACGAGCAGTACTTC.

This clonotype was observed once. The genes are TRBV7-9 and TRBJ1-5; D is undetermined. The CDR3 runs to 14 residues. V was pared by 9 bases and J by 9 bases, with 21 bases between. CDR1 is SEHNR and CDR2 is FQNEAQ in the germline V gene (reference sequence). CDR3 protein: CASSATGKRSPQHF. DNA for the CDR3: TGTGCCAGTAGCGCTACTGGCAAACGCTCGCCCCAGCATTTT.

J is TRBJ2-2 and V is TRBV28; perhaps TRBD1 as D (6 bases). Germline CDR1 reads MDHEN; CDR2 reads SYDVKM. V was clipped by 8 bases and J by 1 base, with 11 bases between them. The CDR3 has 14 amino acids. The CDR3 protein is CASLGRGNTGELFF. The CDR3 region has the DNA TGTGCCAGCCTAGGCAGGGGGAACACCGGGGAGCTGTTTTTT.

The table lists this clonotype with many counts. The rearrangement joins TRBV5-1 to TRBJ2-7; 8 nucleotides line up with TRBD1. The CDR3 is 14 amino acids. After removal of 4 bases from V and 6 bases from J, the junction contained 9 bases not matched to a gene. From germline, CDR1 is SGHRS and CDR2 YFSETQ. CDR3: CASSRTGRFGEQYF. CDR3 DNA: TGCGCCAGCAGCCGGACAGGGAGGTTCGGCGAGCAGTACTTC.

This clonotype came up many times. This chain uses TRBV5-1 with TRBJ2-7; the D gene could be TRBD1 or TRBD2 (5 bases each). Germline V gene sequence: CDR1 SGHRS, CDR2 YFSETQ. Trimming pared 0 bases from V and 2 bases from J, leaving 15 bases between. The CDR3 spans 16 residues. CDR3 amino acids: CASSLARQRPAYEQYF. Here the CDR3 DNA reads TGCGCCAGCAGCTTGGCCCGACAGCGGCCGGCCTACGAGCAGTACTTC.

This clonotype occurred a few times. This sequence joins TRBV4-1 and TRBJ1-2, with D tentatively TRBD1 (6 bases). The CDR3 runs to 15 residues. Germline V CDR1 and CDR2: MGHRA, YSYEKL. The V gene lost 0 bases and the J gene lost 2 bases, with 10 bases spanning the gap. The CDR3 DNA reads TGCGCCAGCAGCCAAGATGCAGGGGAGAACTATGGCTACACCTTC. This codes for CASSQDAGENYGYTF.

This clonotype was observed many times. This chain joins TRBV2 and TRBJ1-2; possible D gene TRBD1, 5 bases. This CDR3 has 13 amino acids. The germline V and J ends were trimmed by 4 bases and 4 bases, with 10 bases remaining between them. Germline V gene lookup returns CDR1 SNHLY and CDR2 FYNNEI. CDR3 coding DNA: TGTGCCAGCAGTGTTGGGGGGTCCTATGGCTACACCTTC. It is translated as CASSVGGSYGYTF.

This clonotype was seen at least ten times. The rearrangement links TRBV5-5 to TRBJ1-2; D uncertain. Trimming stripped 0 bases from V and 13 bases from J, with 13 bases between. The CDR3 contains 12 residues. Per the germline V gene, CDR1 is SGHKS and CDR2 is YYEKEE (reference sequence). The CDR3 here is CASSLAPQASTF. CDR3 nucleotide sequence: TGTGCCAGCAGCTTGGCGCCTCAGGCAAGCACCTTC.

The chain has TRBV7-9 and TRBJ1-1, with TRBD1 matching 8 bases. V gave up 3 bases and J gave up 0 bases; unmatched junction bases: 6. Germline V lookup: CDR1 SEHNR, CDR2 FQNEAQ (reference sequence). The CDR3 is 16 amino acids. The CDR3 sequence: CASSLQGAYMNTEAFF. In DNA form, the CDR3 reads TGTGCCAGCAGCTTGCAGGGGGCGTACATGAACACTGAAGCTTTCTTT.

The chain couples TRBV20-1 to TRBJ1-1; D is uncertain. CDR3 length equals 15 residues. Germline V lookup: CDR1 DFQATT, CDR2 SNEGSKA (reference sequence). V gave up 0 bases and J gave up 1 base, with 12 bases separating them. CDR3 protein: CSARDPTAGNTEAFF. Written as DNA, the CDR3 is TGCAGTGCTAGAGATCCCACGGCGGGGAACACTGAAGCTTTCTTT.